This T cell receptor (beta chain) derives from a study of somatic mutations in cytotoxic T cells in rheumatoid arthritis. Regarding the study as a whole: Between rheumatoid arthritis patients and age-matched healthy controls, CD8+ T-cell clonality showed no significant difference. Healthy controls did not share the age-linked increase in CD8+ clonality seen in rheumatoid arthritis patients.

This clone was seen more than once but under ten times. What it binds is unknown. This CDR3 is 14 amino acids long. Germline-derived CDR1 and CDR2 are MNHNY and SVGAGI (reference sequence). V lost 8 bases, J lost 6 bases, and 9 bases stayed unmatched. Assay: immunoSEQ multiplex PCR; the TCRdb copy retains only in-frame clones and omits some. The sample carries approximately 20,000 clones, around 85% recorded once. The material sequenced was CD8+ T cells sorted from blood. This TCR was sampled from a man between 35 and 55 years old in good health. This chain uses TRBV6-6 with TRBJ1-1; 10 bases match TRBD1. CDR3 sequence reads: CASGLRQGAAEAFF. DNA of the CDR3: TGTGCCAGCGGGTTGAGACAGGGGGCAGCTGAAGCTTTCTTT.